This T cell receptor beta chain was retrieved from a study of blood T cell repertoires in COVID-19. Original data processing: Quantification of nucleated cells was approximated via reference gene primer amplification. Measured with immunoSEQ multiplex PCR; TCRdb has only the in-frame clones, and not every one. The V and J calls and clone size are taken from that table; D and trimming were inferred from the DNA. The sample has 250,000 to 300,000 clones, roughly 93% seen once. Germline CDR1 reads SGHNT; CDR2 reads YYREEE (reference sequence). The CDR3 consists of 16 residues. V lost 3 bases, J lost 1 base, and 17 bases lay in between.

What was sequenced was PBMCs or T cells enriched from blood (not recorded which). This chain links TRBV5-4 with TRBJ2-7, with a weak D call TRBD2 (6 bases). This clonotype was sampled from a woman aged 35 to 49 with acute COVID-19. For the CDR3, the DNA is TGTGCCAGCAGCTCGGGACCGGGACTCGGTTCCTACGAGCAGTACTTC. It is translated as CASSSGPGLGSYEQYF.